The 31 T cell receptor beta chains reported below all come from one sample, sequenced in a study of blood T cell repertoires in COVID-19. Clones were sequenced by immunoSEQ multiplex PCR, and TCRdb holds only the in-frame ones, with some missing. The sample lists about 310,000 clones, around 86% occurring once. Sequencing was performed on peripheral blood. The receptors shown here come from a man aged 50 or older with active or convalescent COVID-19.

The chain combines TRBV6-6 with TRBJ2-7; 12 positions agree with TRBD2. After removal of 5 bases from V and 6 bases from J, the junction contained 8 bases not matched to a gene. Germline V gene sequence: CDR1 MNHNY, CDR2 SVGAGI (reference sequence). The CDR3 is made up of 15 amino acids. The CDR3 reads CASSSASGGASEQYF. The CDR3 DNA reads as TGTGCCAGCAGTAGTGCTAGCGGGGGGGCTTCCGAGCAGTACTTC.

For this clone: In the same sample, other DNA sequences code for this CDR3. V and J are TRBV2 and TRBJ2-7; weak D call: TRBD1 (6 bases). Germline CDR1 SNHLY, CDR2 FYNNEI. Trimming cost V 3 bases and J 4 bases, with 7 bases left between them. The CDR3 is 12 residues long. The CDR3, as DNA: TGTGCCAGCAGTGAGGGGGCGTACGAGCAGTACTTC. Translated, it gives CASSEGAYEQYF.

The CDR3 is CASKARQQETQYF. DNA of the CDR3: TGTGCCAGTAAGGCCCGACAGCAAGAGACCCAGTACTTC. The chain employs TRBV19 and TRBJ2-5; maybe TRBD1 (5 bases). Germline CDR1 LNHDA, CDR2 SQIVND (reference sequence). The CDR3 extends over 13 amino acids. V dropped 7 bases and J dropped 2 bases, with 11 bases sitting between them.

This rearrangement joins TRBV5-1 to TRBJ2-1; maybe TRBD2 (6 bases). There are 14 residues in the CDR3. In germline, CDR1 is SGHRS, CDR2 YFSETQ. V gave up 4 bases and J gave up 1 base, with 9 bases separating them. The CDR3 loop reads CASSVGLSYNEQFF. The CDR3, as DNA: TGCGCCAGCAGCGTTGGACTATCCTACAATGAGCAGTTCTTC. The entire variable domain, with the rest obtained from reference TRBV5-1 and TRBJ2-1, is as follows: KAGVTQTPRYLIKTRGQQVTLSCSPISGHRSVSWYQQTPGQGLQFLFEYFSETQRNKGNFPGRFSGRQFSNSRSEMNVSTLELGDSALYLCASSVGLSYNEQFFGPGTRLTVL.

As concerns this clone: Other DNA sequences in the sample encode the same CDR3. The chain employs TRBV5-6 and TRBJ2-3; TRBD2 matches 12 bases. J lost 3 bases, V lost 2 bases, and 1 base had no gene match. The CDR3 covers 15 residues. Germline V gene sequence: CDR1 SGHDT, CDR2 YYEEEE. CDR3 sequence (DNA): TGTGCCAGCAGCTTACTAGCGGGGGGAACAGATACGCAGTATTTT. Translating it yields CASSLLAGGTDTQYF.

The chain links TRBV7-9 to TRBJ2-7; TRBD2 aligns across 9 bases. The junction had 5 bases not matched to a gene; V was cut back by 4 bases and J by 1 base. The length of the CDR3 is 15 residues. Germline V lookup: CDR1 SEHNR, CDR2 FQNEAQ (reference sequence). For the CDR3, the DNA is TGTGCCAGCAGCTATAAAGCGGGAGGTTCCTACGAGCAGTACTTC. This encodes CASSYKAGGSYEQYF.

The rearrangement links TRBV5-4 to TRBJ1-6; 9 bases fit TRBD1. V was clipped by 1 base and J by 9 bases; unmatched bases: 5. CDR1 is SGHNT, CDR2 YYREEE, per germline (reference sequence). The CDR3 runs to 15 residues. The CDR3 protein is CASSLRGTGFSPLHF. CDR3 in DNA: TGTGCCAGCAGCTTGCGTGGGACAGGGTTTTCACCCCTCCACTTT.

The CDR3, as DNA: TGTGCCAGCAGCCAAGATAAGGGAGCGGGTCATGGCTACACCTTC. It translates to CASSQDKGAGHGYTF. This chain uses TRBV4-2 with TRBJ1-2; D call uncertain. The CDR3 is 15 residues long. Germline-derived CDR1 and CDR2 are LGHNA and YNFKEQ. Trimming removed 0 bases from V and 6 bases from J, with 14 bases in between.

The CDR3 region is CASNPGQDLNTEAFF. The CDR3 coding sequence is TGTGCCAGTAACCCAGGACAGGATCTGAACACTGAAGCTTTCTTT. This sequence joins TRBV19 and TRBJ1-1, with 7 bases fitting TRBD1. Trimming cost V 7 bases and J 0 bases; bases outside gene matches: 8. The CDR3 covers 15 residues. CDR1 is LNHDA, CDR2 SQIVND, per germline (reference sequence).

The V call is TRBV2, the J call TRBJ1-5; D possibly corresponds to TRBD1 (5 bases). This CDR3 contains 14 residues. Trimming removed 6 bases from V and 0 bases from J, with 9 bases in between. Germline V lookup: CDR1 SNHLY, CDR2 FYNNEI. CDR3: CASRADSSNQPQHF. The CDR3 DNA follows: TGTGCCAGCAGGGCAGACAGTAGCAATCAGCCCCAGCATTTT. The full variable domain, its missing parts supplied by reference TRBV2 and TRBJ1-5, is EPEVTQTPSHQVTQMGQEVILRCVPISNHLYFYWYRQILGQKVEFLVSFYNNEISEKSEIFDDQFSVERPDGSNFTLKIRSTKLEDSAMYFCASRADSSNQPQHFGDGTRLSIL.

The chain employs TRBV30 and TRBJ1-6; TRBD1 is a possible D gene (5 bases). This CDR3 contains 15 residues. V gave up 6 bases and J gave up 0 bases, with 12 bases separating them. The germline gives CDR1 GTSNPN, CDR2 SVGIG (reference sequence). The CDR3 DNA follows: TGTGCCTGTTACGGAGGGACCTCCTATAATTCACCCCTCCACTTT. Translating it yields CACYGGTSYNSPLHF.

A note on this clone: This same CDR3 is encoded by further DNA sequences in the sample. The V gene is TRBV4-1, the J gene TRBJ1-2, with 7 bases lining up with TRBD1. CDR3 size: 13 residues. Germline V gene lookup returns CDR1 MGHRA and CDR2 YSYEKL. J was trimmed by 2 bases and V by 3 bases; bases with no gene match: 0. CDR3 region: CASSQDRNYGYTF. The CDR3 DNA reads TGCGCCAGCAGCCAGGACAGGAACTATGGCTACACCTTC.

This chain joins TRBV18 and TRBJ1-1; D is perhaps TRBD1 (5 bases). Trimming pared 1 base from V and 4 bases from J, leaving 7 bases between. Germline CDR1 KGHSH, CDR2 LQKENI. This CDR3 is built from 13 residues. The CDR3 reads CASSPRRGTEAFF. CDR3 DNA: TGTGCCAGCTCACCACGAAGGGGCACTGAAGCTTTCTTT.

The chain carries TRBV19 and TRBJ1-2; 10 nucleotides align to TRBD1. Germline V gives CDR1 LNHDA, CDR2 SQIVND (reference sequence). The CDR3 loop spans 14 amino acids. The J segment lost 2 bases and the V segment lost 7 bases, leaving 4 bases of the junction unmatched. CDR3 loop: CASTRDRGNYGYTF. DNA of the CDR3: TGTGCCAGTACCAGGGACAGGGGAAACTATGGCTACACCTTC. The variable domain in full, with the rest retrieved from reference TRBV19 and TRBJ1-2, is DGGITQSPKYLFRKEGQNVTLSCEQNLNHDAMYWYRQDPGQGLRLIYYSQIVNDFQKGDIAEGYSVSREKKESFPLTVTSAQKNPTAFYLCASTRDRGNYGYTFGSGTRLTVV.

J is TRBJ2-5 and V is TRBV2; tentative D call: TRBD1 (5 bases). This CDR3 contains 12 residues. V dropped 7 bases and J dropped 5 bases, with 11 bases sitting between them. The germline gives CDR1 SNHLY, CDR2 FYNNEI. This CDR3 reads CASTGLKETQYF. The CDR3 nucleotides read TGTGCCAGCACAGGGTTGAAGGAGACCCAGTACTTC.

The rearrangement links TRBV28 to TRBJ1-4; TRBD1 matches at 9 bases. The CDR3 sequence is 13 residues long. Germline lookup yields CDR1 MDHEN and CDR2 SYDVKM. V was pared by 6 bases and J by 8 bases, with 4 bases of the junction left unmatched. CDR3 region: CASRRTGDEKLFF. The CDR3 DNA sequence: TGTGCCAGCAGGAGGACAGGGGACGAAAAACTGTTTTTT. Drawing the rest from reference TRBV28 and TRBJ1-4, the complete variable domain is DVKVTQSSRYLVKRTGEKVFLECVQDMDHENMFWYRQDPGLGLRLIYFSYDVKMKEKGDIPEGYSVSREKKERFSLILESASTNQTSMYLCASRRTGDEKLFFGSGTQLSVL.

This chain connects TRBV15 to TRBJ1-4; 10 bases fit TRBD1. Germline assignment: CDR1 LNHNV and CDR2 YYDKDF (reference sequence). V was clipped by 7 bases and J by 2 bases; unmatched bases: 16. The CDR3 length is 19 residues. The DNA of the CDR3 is TGTGCCACCACCTCAACGCCGGGACAGGGGCTTCTCACTAATGAAAAACTGTTTTTT. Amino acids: CATTSTPGQGLLTNEKLFF.

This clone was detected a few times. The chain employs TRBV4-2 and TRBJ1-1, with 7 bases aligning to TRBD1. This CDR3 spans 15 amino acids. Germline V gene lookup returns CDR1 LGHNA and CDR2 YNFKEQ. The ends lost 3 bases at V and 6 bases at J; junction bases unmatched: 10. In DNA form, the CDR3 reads TGTGCCAGCAGCCAGGAGGGCCAGGGGGTTTCTGAAGCTTTCTTT. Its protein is CASSQEGQGVSEAFF.

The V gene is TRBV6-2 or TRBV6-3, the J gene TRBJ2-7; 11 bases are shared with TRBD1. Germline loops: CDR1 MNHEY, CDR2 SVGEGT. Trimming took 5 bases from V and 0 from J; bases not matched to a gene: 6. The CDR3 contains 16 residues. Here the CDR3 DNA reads TGTGCCAGCAGTGACCCCGGGACAGGGGGCTCCTACGAGCAGTACTTC. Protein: CASSDPGTGGSYEQYF.

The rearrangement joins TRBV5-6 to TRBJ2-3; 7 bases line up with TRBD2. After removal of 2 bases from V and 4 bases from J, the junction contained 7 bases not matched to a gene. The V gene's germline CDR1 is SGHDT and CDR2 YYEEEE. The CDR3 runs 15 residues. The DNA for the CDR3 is TGTGCCAGCAGCTTAGGAGGGAGGGAGTCAGATACGCAGTATTTT. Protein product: CASSLGGRESDTQYF.

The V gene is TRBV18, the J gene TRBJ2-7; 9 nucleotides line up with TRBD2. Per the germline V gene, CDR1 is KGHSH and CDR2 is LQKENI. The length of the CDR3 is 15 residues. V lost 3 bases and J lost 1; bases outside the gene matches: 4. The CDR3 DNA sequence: TGTGCCAGCTCACCCGGACTAGCGCAGTCCTACGAGCAGTACTTC. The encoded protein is CASSPGLAQSYEQYF.

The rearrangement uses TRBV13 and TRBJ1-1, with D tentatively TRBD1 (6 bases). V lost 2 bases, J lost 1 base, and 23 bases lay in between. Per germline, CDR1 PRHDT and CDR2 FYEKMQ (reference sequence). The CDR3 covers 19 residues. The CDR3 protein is CASSLKGERQYLRNTEAFF. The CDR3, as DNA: TGTGCCAGCAGCTTAAAGGGGGAACGACAGTACCTTAGGAACACTGAAGCTTTCTTT. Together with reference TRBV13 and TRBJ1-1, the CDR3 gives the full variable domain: AAGVIQSPRHLIKEKRETATLKCYPIPRHDTVYWYQQGPGQDPQFLISFYEKMQSDKGSIPDRFSAQQFSDYHSELNMSSLELGDSALYFCASSLKGERQYLRNTEAFFGQGTRLTVV.

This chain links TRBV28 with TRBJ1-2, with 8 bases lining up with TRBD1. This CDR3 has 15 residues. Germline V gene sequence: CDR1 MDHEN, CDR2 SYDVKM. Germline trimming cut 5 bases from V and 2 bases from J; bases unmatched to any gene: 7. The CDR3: CASSTAGTGNYGYTF. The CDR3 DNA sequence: TGTGCCAGCAGTACCGCCGGGACAGGCAACTATGGCTACACCTTC.

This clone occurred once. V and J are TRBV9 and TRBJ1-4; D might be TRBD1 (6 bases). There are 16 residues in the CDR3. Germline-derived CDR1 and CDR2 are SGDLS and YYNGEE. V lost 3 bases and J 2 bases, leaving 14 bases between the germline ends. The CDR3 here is CASSALGGSTNEKLFF. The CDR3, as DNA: TGTGCCAGCAGCGCTCTAGGGGGTTCGACTAATGAAAAACTGTTTTTT.

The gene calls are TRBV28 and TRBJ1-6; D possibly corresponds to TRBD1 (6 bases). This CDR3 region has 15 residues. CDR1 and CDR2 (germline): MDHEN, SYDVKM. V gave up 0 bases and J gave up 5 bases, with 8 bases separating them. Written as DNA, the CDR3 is TGTGCCAGCAGTTTATGGGGGGCAAATAATTCACCCCTCCACTTT. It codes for CASSLWGANNSPLHF.

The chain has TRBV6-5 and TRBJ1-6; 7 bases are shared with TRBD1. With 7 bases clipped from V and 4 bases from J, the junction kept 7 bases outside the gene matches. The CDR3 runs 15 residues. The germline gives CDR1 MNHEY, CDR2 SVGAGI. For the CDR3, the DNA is TGTGCCAGCATTCGCGACAGGGCTTATAATTCACCCCTCCACTTT. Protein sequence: CASIRDRAYNSPLHF.

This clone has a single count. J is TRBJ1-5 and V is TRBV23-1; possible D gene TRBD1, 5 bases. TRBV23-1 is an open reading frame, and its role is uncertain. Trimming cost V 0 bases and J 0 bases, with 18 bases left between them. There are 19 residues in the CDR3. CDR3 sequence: CASSQSICQGGSSNQPQHF. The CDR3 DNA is TGCGCCAGCAGTCAATCTATATGCCAGGGAGGGAGTAGCAATCAGCCCCAGCATTTT.

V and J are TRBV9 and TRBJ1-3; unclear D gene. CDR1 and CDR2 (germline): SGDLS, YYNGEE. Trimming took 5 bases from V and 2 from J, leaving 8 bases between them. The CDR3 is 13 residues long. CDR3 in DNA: TGTGCCAGCAGGAGGTCGGCTGGAAACACCATATATTTT. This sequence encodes CASRRSAGNTIYF.

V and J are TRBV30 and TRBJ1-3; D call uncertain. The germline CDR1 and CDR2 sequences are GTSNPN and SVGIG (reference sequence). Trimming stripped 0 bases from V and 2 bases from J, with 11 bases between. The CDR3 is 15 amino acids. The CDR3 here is CAWSVSLNAGNTIYF. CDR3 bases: TGTGCCTGGAGTGTATCACTGAACGCTGGAAACACCATATATTTT.

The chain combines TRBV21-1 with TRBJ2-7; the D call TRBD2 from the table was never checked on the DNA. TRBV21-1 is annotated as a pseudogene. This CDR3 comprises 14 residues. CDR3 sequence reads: CASSKEGAAYEQYF. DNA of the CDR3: TGTGCCAGCAGCAAAGAAGGAGCCGCCTACGAGCAGTACTTC.

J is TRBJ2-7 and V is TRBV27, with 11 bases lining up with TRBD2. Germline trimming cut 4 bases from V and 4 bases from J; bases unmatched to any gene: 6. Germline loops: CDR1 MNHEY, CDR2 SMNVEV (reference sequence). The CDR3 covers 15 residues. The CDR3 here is CASSSRLAGRYEQYF. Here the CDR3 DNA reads TGTGCCAGCAGTTCCCGACTAGCGGGGCGGTACGAGCAGTACTTC.